Below, 10 T cell receptor beta chains from the same sample are listed, as sequenced in a study of response to subunit inactivated influenza vaccine. TCRdb ran MiXCR on the RT-PCR reads and lists one entry per CDR3 protein. The data contain hundreds of thousands of distinct CDR3 sequences, more than 11% of them seen just once; the ten biggest clones take up 5.5% to 7%. Sample: PBMCs from blood, taken 14 to 15 days before vaccination. The receptors derive from a man aged 45 to 65 who received an inactivated influenza vaccine.

The table lists this clonotype with a few counts. The V and J genes are TRBV29-1 and TRBJ2-7; D unclear. The CDR3 has 13 amino acids. The germline V gene encodes CDR1 SQVTM and CDR2 ANQGSEA. V lost 5 bases and J lost 6, with 17 bases in between. The CDR3 DNA is TGCAGCGTTTCTGGTAGGGTGAAGGGCGAGCAGTACTTC. This gives the protein CSVSGRVKGEQYF.

CDR3 in amino acids: CASSRPTGDTQYF. The DNA of the CDR3 is TGTGCCAGCAGCCGACCTACCGGAGATACGCAGTATTTT. This sequence joins TRBV4-2 and TRBJ2-3; D not certain. V lost 4 bases to trimming and J lost 5 bases, with 10 bases between them. Germline CDR1 reads LGHNA; CDR2 reads YNFKEQ. The CDR3 spans 13 residues.

This sequence joins TRBV12-3 or TRBV12-4 and TRBJ2-2; D call uncertain. The V end was cut by 6 bases, the J end by 0 bases, with 11 bases between. The CDR3 runs 15 residues. The CDR3 DNA follows: TGTGCCAGCAGCACACGCAGAGCGAACACCGGGGAGCTGTTTTTT. As protein: CASSTRRANTGELFF.

V and J are TRBV7-2 and TRBJ2-5; D ambiguous. This CDR3 has 13 amino acids. The germline V and J ends were trimmed by 6 bases and 3 bases, with 11 bases remaining between them. Germline CDR1 SGHTA, CDR2 FQGNSA. In DNA form, the CDR3 reads TGTGCCAGCAGTCCGGACCCTGAAGAGACCCAGTACTTC. Its translation is CASSPDPEETQYF. The full variable domain, in which reference TRBV7-2 and TRBJ2-5 provide the parts outside the CDR3, is GAGVSQSPSNKVTEKGKDVELRCDPISGHTALYWYRQSLGQGLEFLIYFQGNSAPDKSGLPSDRFSAERTGGSVSTLTIQRTQQEDSAVYLCASSPDPEETQYFGPGTRLLVL.

The rearrangement uses TRBV5-1 and TRBJ2-1; D uncertain. Between the trimmed V and J ends, which lost 4 bases and 6 bases, there was a span of 11 bases. Germline V gene sequence: CDR1 SGHRS, CDR2 YFSETQ. This CDR3 has 13 amino acids. CDR3 region: CASSPGFGNEQFF. The CDR3 nucleotides read TGCGCCAGCAGCCCCGGCTTCGGCAATGAGCAGTTCTTC.

The V gene is TRBV4-3, the J gene TRBJ1-5; D might be TRBD1 (5 bases). Trimming removed 4 bases from V and 3 bases from J, with 16 bases in between. CDR3 length: 16 amino acids. Germline V gives CDR1 LGHNA, CDR2 YSLEER. The CDR3 is CASSLTGTLNNQPQHF. The CDR3 region has the DNA TGCGCCAGCAGCCTTACCGGGACCCTAAACAATCAGCCCCAGCATTTT.

There are many counts of this clonotype. This rearrangement joins TRBV7-2 to TRBJ2-7; D is perhaps TRBD2 (5 bases). V was cut by 2 bases and J by 3 bases, with 8 bases left in between. This CDR3 has 13 amino acids. The germline V gene has CDR1 SGHTA and CDR2 FQGNSA. CDR3 DNA: TGTGCCAGCAGCTTAACGGGGAACTACGAGCAGTACTTC. Amino acids: CASSLTGNYEQYF.

This clonotype has a handful of counts. The chain uses TRBV11-2 and TRBJ2-7, with TRBD1 as a possible D gene (5 bases). Per the germline V gene, CDR1 is SGHAT and CDR2 is FQNNGV. V lost 0 bases and J lost 2, with 14 bases in between. This CDR3 spans 16 amino acids. The CDR3 nucleotides are TGTGCCAGCAGCTTAGATGGACATAGTATGACCTACGAGCAGTACTTC. Translated: CASSLDGHSMTYEQYF. Full variable domain (rest looked up from reference TRBV11-2 and TRBJ2-7): EAGVAQSPRYKIIEKRQSVAFWCNPISGHATLYWYQQILGQGPKLLIQFQNNGVVDDSQLPKDRFSAERLKGVDSTLKIQPAKLEDSAVYLCASSLDGHSMTYEQYFGPGTRLTVT.

In its sample, this clonotype was seen a few times. The CDR3 loop is CASSQEGTLGTGELFF. CDR3 in DNA: TGTGCCAGCAGCCAAGAAGGGACACTGGGCACCGGGGAGCTGTTTTTT. The chain links TRBV3-1 to TRBJ2-2; a possible D gene is TRBD1 (6 bases). CDR1 is LGHDT, CDR2 YNNKEL, per germline (reference sequence). The CDR3 is 16 amino acids. V dropped 0 bases and J dropped 4 bases, with 12 bases sitting between them.

A few counts support this clonotype. The chain has TRBV27 and TRBJ1-2, with D hard to call. CDR1 and CDR2 from the germline V gene are MNHEY and SMNVEV (reference sequence). V lost 6 bases and J lost 2, with 13 bases in between. This CDR3 region has 14 residues. The CDR3 DNA sequence: TGTGCCAGCAGGATTGGACGGACGAACTATGGCTACACCTTC. Translating it yields CASRIGRTNYGYTF.